The next 21 T cell receptor beta chains were all read from a single sample in a study of T-cell reconstitution after alpha-beta-depleted transplantation in children. Preparation of the TCRbeta library involved a method that used unique molecular identifiers. In TCRdb, the PCR reads were re-called with MiXCR into one record per CDR3 protein. The table shows some 350,000 distinct CDR3 sequences, with around a tenth occurring only once. Material: PBMCs from the stem cell graft donor, obtained from the stem cell graft. These receptors were collected from a human donor who donated a stem cell graft to a child with acute lymphoblastic leukemia.

This clonotype has only a few counts. This sequence joins TRBV20-1 and TRBJ2-5; the D is unclear. The CDR3 contains 14 residues. Per the germline V gene, CDR1 is DFQATT and CDR2 is SNEGSKA (reference sequence). With 4 bases removed from V and 4 bases from J, the gap between germline ends came to 16 bases. The CDR3 DNA is TGCAGTGCTACCAATCGGGCTAGTAGAGAGACCCAGTACTTC. Translating gives CSATNRASRETQYF.

The chain couples TRBV28 to TRBJ2-7; 7 bases align to TRBD2. CDR1 MDHEN and CDR2 SYDVKM come from the germline V gene. With 5 bases clipped from V and 1 base from J, the junction kept 11 bases outside the gene matches. CDR3 length equals 16 residues. CDR3 residues: CASSPSTPGGSYEQYF. The CDR3 DNA follows: TGTGCCAGCAGTCCCTCCACTCCGGGAGGATCCTACGAGCAGTACTTC.

The rearrangement uses TRBV5-1 and TRBJ1-6, with 8 bases that match TRBD1. V gave up 4 bases and J gave up 9 bases; unmatched junction bases: 6. This CDR3 region has 14 residues. Looked up from germline, CDR1 is SGHRS and CDR2 is YFSETQ. The CDR3 loop reads CASSEADRASPLHF. The DNA for the CDR3 is TGCGCCAGCAGCGAGGCGGACAGGGCTTCACCCCTCCACTTT.

This clonotype was recorded at least ten times. This sequence joins TRBV7-9 and TRBJ2-7; D may be TRBD1 or TRBD2 (6 bases each). The V and J ends lost 4 bases and 3 bases respectively, with 19 bases between them. This CDR3 region has 16 residues. The germline V gene has CDR1 SEHNR and CDR2 FQNEAQ (reference sequence). The CDR3 loop reads CASSSAHGGLDYEQYF. The CDR3 DNA sequence: TGTGCCAGCAGCTCCGCCCATGGGGGGCTGGACTACGAGCAGTACTTC.

The CDR3 sequence is CASSLPPGVGANIQYF. The CDR3 bases are TGTGCCAGCAGCTTGCCCCCAGGGGTTGGAGCAAACATTCAGTACTTC. The chain carries TRBV5-6 and TRBJ2-4; weak D call: TRBD1 (6 bases). Per germline, CDR1 SGHDT and CDR2 YYEEEE. The length of the CDR3 is 16 residues. Trimming took 1 base from V and 6 from J, leaving 17 bases between them.

In this sample, this clonotype turned up many times. The chain recombines TRBV7-9 with TRBJ2-1; TRBD2 aligns across 12 bases. J lost 9 bases, V lost 4 bases, and 7 bases had no gene match. The CDR3 is 15 residues long. The germline V gene has CDR1 SEHNR and CDR2 FQNEAQ (reference sequence). The CDR3 spells CASSSSGRAWPEQFF. The CDR3, as DNA: TGTGCCAGCAGCTCTAGCGGGAGGGCCTGGCCTGAGCAGTTCTTC.

This chain uses TRBV7-2 with TRBJ2-5, with TRBD2 identical over 8 bases. The trim removed 5 bases at V and 6 bases at J, leaving 5 bases unmatched. The CDR3 has 13 residues. Germline CDR1 and CDR2: SGHTA and FQGNSA. CDR3 sequence (DNA): TGTGCCAGCAGCCCAGCGGGAGCGAAGACCCAGTACTTC. Its protein product is CASSPAGAKTQYF.

CDR3 DNA sequence: TGTGCCAGCAGCCCAAACTGGGGGGGCTTTGCTTCCCACGAGCAGTACTTC. Translation gives CASSPNWGGFASHEQYF. The chain recombines TRBV3-1 with TRBJ2-7, with a weak D call TRBD2 (7 bases). The CDR3 length is 17 residues. V was pared by 4 bases and J by 5 bases, with 24 bases between. In germline, CDR1 is LGHDT, CDR2 YNNKEL (reference sequence).

This clonotype was detected many times. CDR3 region: CASSASTGSVYEQYF. The CDR3 DNA follows: TGTGCCAGCAGCGCCTCGACAGGGTCGGTCTACGAGCAGTACTTC. The rearrangement joins TRBV7-9 to TRBJ2-7; TRBD1 agrees at 7 bases. This CDR3 is built from 15 residues. J gave up 3 bases and V 5 bases, and 10 bases lay outside the gene matches. The germline V gene encodes CDR1 SEHNR and CDR2 FQNEAQ (reference sequence).

This clonotype was counted only a few times. This chain uses TRBV6-2 or TRBV6-3 with TRBJ2-1; perhaps D is TRBD1 or TRBD2 (5 bases each). This CDR3 has 16 amino acids. V lost 0 bases and J lost 0, with 9 bases in between. Looked up from germline, CDR1 is MNHEY and CDR2 is SVGEGT. CDR3 nucleotide sequence: TGTGCCAGCAGTTACTCTGAGGGGAGCTCCTACAATGAGCAGTTCTTC. Translated: CASSYSEGSSYNEQFF.

This clonotype has more than one count but fewer than ten. This chain uses TRBV3-1 with TRBJ2-2, with 9 bases fitting TRBD2. The CDR3 runs 16 residues. From germline, CDR1 is LGHDT and CDR2 YNNKEL (reference sequence). The V segment lost 4 bases and the J segment 6 bases; nucleotides outside the gene matches: 9. The DNA of the CDR3 is TGTGCCAGCAGCCCTCCTTGGGCGGGAGGGCCCGGGGAGCTGTTTTTT. Amino acids: CASSPPWAGGPGELFF. The variable domain in full, with the rest retrieved from reference TRBV3-1 and TRBJ2-2, is DTAVSQTPKYLVTQMGNDKSIKCEQNLGHDTMYWYKQDSKKFLKIMFSYNNKELIINETVPNRFSPKSPDKAHLNLHINSLELGDSAVYFCASSPPWAGGPGELFFGEGSRLTVL.

The CDR3 loop is CATSRNSPGNYGYTF. In DNA form, the CDR3 reads TGTGCCACCAGCAGAAACTCCCCGGGTAACTATGGCTACACCTTC. The V call is TRBV15, the J call TRBJ1-2, with no clear D. The germline V gene has CDR1 LNHNV and CDR2 YYDKDF (reference sequence). The CDR3 consists of 15 residues. V shed 2 bases and J shed 1 base, with 11 bases lying between them. The whole variable domain, filled in from reference TRBV15 and TRBJ1-2, reads DAMVIQNPRYQVTQFGKPVTLSCSQTLNHNVMYWYQQKSSQAPKLLFHYYDKDFNNEADTPDNFQSRRPNTSFCFLDIRSPGLGDTAMYLCATSRNSPGNYGYTFGSGTRLTVV.

This clonotype was observed a handful of times. The V gene is TRBV5-1, the J gene TRBJ2-5; D ambiguous. From germline, CDR1 is SGHRS and CDR2 YFSETQ. V lost 4 bases, J lost 5 bases, and 12 bases lay in between. The CDR3 totals 13 residues. CDR3 loop: CASSPDLRETQYF. DNA of the CDR3: TGCGCCAGCAGCCCGGACCTACGGGAGACCCAGTACTTC.

The chain joins TRBV9 to TRBJ2-3; TRBD2 matches 9 bases. V dropped 6 bases and J dropped 2; count of bases not matched to a gene: 10. Germline values: CDR1 SGDLS, CDR2 YYNGEE. The CDR3 is made up of 16 amino acids. The CDR3 region is CASNGGSGGHTDTQYF. In DNA form, the CDR3 reads TGTGCCAGCAACGGGGGTAGCGGGGGCCACACAGATACGCAGTATTTT.

V gene TRBV4-3 combines with J gene TRBJ1-1, with D possibly matching TRBD1 (5 bases). V lost 1 base to trimming and J lost 5 bases, with 14 bases between them. The germline V gene has CDR1 LGHNA and CDR2 YSLEER. The CDR3 is 15 residues long. In nucleotides, the CDR3 is TGCGCCAGCAGCCAAGGAAGGGGTCGAGAAACTGAAGCTTTCTTT. It codes for CASSQGRGRETEAFF.

This clonotype was seen at least ten times. The rearrangement joins TRBV11-3 to TRBJ2-3; D might be TRBD2 (6 bases). Trimming removed 3 bases at V and 1 base at J, with 8 bases between. The CDR3 has 14 amino acids. The germline CDR1 and CDR2 sequences are SGHNT and YENEEA. The CDR3 spells CASSFGEGTDTQYF. CDR3 nucleotides: TGTGCCAGCAGCTTTGGGGAGGGCACAGATACGCAGTATTTT.

This clonotype appeared a few times. V gene TRBV3-1 combines with J gene TRBJ2-1; no definite D call. The V and J ends lost 0 bases and 0 bases respectively, with 6 bases between them. From germline, CDR1 is LGHDT and CDR2 YNNKEL (reference sequence). The CDR3 loop spans 15 amino acids. CDR3 bases: TGTGCCAGCAGCCAAGATATAAGCTCCTACAATGAGCAGTTCTTC. Translated, it gives CASSQDISSYNEQFF.

The chain uses TRBV20-1 and TRBJ2-7; D might be TRBD2 (5 bases). Between the trimmed V and J ends, which lost 4 bases and 2 bases, there was a span of 21 bases. This CDR3 region has 16 residues. Germline CDR1 DFQATT, CDR2 SNEGSKA (reference sequence). The CDR3 sequence: CSATSDRDAAPYEQYF. In DNA form, the CDR3 reads TGCAGTGCTACCTCGGACCGGGATGCGGCGCCCTACGAGCAGTACTTC.

A few counts support this clonotype. The V call is TRBV4-2, the J call TRBJ2-1, with 14 positions matching TRBD2. The V gene's germline CDR1 is LGHNA and CDR2 YNFKEQ. The CDR3 has 17 amino acids. With 4 bases clipped from V and 6 bases from J, the junction kept 8 bases outside the gene matches. The CDR3 spells CASSRLAGTSGSNEQFF. The CDR3 DNA sequence: TGTGCCAGCAGCCGCTTAGCCGGGACTAGCGGGAGCAATGAGCAGTTCTTC.

The rearrangement joins TRBV27 to TRBJ1-1, with 7 positions matching TRBD1. Germline V CDR1 and CDR2: MNHEY, SMNVEV (reference sequence). The CDR3 runs 15 residues. Trimming at V came to 4 bases and at J to 0 bases, leaving 5 bases not matched to a gene. Here the CDR3 reads CASSSLTGMNTEAFF. As DNA, the CDR3 is TGTGCCAGCAGTTCCCTGACAGGGATGAACACTGAAGCTTTCTTT.

This clonotype was found a few times. CDR3: CASSRPGEQYF. In nucleotides, the CDR3 is TGCGCCAGCAGCCGTCCGGGCGAGCAGTACTTC. J is TRBJ2-7 and V is TRBV4-1; no definite D call. Between the trimmed V and J ends, which lost 4 bases and 6 bases, there was a span of 7 bases. Germline V lookup: CDR1 MGHRA, CDR2 YSYEKL. The CDR3 totals 11 residues.